The 25 T cell receptor beta chains given below trace back to one sample, sequenced in a study of Ad26.COV2.S vaccination and SARS-CoV-2 variants. Treatment denoted: some 20 received Ad26.COV2.S at low or high dose, single or two shots; a few received placebo; per-sample allocation not given. Day 63 after the first vaccine or placebo injection was the time point for sampling. Sequencing was performed with immunoSEQ multiplex PCR; in TCRdb, only in-frame clones are kept and a portion is missing. The sample holds around 450,000 clones, 89% seen once. The material was peripheral blood, obtained in a trial of Ad26.COV2.S vaccine versus placebo. These receptors were obtained from a person between 18 and 65 years old who received the Ad26.COV2.S COVID-19 vaccine or a placebo.

This chain links TRBV4-2 with TRBJ1-6; 9 nucleotides match TRBD1. The CDR3 is 16 amino acids. The germline gives CDR1 LGHNA, CDR2 YNFKEQ. V lost 3 bases to trimming and J lost 10 bases; unmatched junction nucleotides: 10. The CDR3, as DNA: TGTGCCAGCAGCCAGGGTTCGACAGGGGGAGGATCACCCCTCCACTTT. It is translated as CASSQGSTGGGSPLHF.

The V call is TRBV4-2, the J call TRBJ1-3; weak D call: TRBD1 (6 bases). Trimming shortened V by 1 base and J by 2 bases, and 12 bases separated the two germline ends. Germline loops: CDR1 LGHNA, CDR2 YNFKEQ. The CDR3 totals 16 residues. The CDR3 reads CASSQGGQIPGNTIYF. Written as DNA, the CDR3 is TGTGCCAGCAGCCAAGGAGGACAGATCCCTGGAAACACCATATATTTT.

The chain recombines TRBV4-1 with TRBJ2-6; D unclear. CDR3 length: 15 residues. Trimming took off 1 base at V and 2 bases at J, with 6 bases between the two ends. The germline gives CDR1 MGHRA, CDR2 YSYEKL. The CDR3 sequence: CASSQARAGANVLTF. As DNA, the CDR3 is TGCGCCAGCAGCCAAGCCCGAGCTGGGGCCAACGTCCTGACTTTC.

The chain joins TRBV4-1 to TRBJ1-3, with D unresolved. The CDR3 runs to 16 residues. V lost 1 base and J lost 0, with 10 bases in between. Germline V gene lookup returns CDR1 MGHRA and CDR2 YSYEKL. This chain's CDR3 is CASSQVFPHSGNTIYF. CDR3 nucleotide sequence: TGCGCCAGCAGCCAAGTTTTCCCGCACTCTGGAAACACCATATATTTT.

The chain recombines TRBV10-3 with TRBJ1-1; 11 nucleotides agree with TRBD1. V trimming: 5 bases; J trimming: 4 bases; junction bases outside the gene matches: 6. CDR1 is ENHRY and CDR2 is SYGVKD in the germline V gene. This CDR3 has 15 residues. Here the CDR3 DNA reads TGTGCCATCAGTCTTCCCGGGACAGGGGGCACTGAAGCTTTCTTT. Protein sequence: CAISLPGTGGTEAFF.

V is TRBV7-3 and J is TRBJ2-7; D unclear. The CDR3 covers 15 residues. With 5 bases removed from V and 7 bases from J, the gap between germline ends came to 21 bases. Germline V gene sequence: CDR1 SGHTA, CDR2 FQGTGA. CDR3 residues: CASSPESPHGKEQYV. The DNA of the CDR3 is TGTGCCAGCAGCCCTGAATCGCCCCATGGGAAAGAGCAGTACGTC.

The CDR3: CASSPRDRVWDGYTF. In DNA, the CDR3 is TGTGCCAGCTCACCTAGGGACAGGGTTTGGGATGGCTACACCTTC. The chain joins TRBV18 to TRBJ1-2, with 9 nucleotides matching TRBD1. With 3 bases clipped from V and 6 bases from J, the junction kept 8 bases outside the gene matches. Germline V gene data show CDR1 as KGHSH and CDR2 as LQKENI. This CDR3 has 15 residues.

The J gene is TRBJ2-7, the V gene TRBV7-2; 7 bases fit TRBD1. The CDR3 extends over 16 amino acids. V shed 1 base and J 0 bases; nucleotides not matched to a gene: 6. The germline V gene has CDR1 SGHTA and CDR2 FQGNSA. The CDR3 reads CASSLEGDSFSYEQYF. The CDR3 nucleotides are TGTGCCAGCAGCTTAGAGGGGGACAGCTTCTCCTACGAGCAGTACTTC.

This chain connects TRBV18 to TRBJ2-7; D is unclear. CDR1 and CDR2 (germline): KGHSH, LQKENI. The germline V and J ends were trimmed by 2 bases and 6 bases, with 17 bases remaining between them. This CDR3 is 15 amino acids long. The CDR3 is CASSPINILRSEQYF. CDR3 in DNA: TGTGCCAGCTCACCAATTAACATCCTACGGTCCGAGCAGTACTTC.

CDR3 sequence (DNA): TGTGCCAGCTCACCTTTCGCGGGGGCGATGAACACTGAAGCTTTCTTT. It codes for CASSPFAGAMNTEAFF. The chain recombines TRBV18 with TRBJ1-1, with D perhaps matching TRBD1 (6 bases). Germline V gene sequence: CDR1 KGHSH, CDR2 LQKENI. The CDR3 runs to 16 residues. V lost 3 bases and J lost 0, with 14 bases in between.

This clone was recorded once. This rearrangement joins TRBV5-1 to TRBJ1-4; D unresolved. This CDR3 has 13 amino acids. CDR1 is SGHRS and CDR2 is YFSETQ in the germline V gene. V shed 7 bases and J shed 0 bases, with 7 bases lying between them. This chain's CDR3 is CASARTTNEKLFF. DNA of the CDR3: TGCGCCAGCGCCAGAACAACTAATGAAAAACTGTTTTTT.

The chain carries TRBV9 and TRBJ2-1; 7 bases match TRBD1. CDR3 length: 16 amino acids. Germline V gene lookup returns CDR1 SGDLS and CDR2 YYNGEE. V dropped 2 bases and J dropped 3; count of bases not matched to a gene: 8. The CDR3 here is CASSVAGTVFYNEQFF. The CDR3 nucleotides are TGTGCCAGCAGCGTGGCCGGGACAGTGTTCTACAATGAGCAGTTCTTC.

This clone was counted between two and nine times. The genes are TRBV11-3 and TRBJ2-2; D remains ambiguous. Trimming removed 5 bases at V and 16 bases at J, with 20 bases between. The CDR3 loop spans 13 amino acids. The germline CDR1 and CDR2 sequences are SGHNT and YENEEA. CDR3 loop: CASSRVANSASFF. The DNA for the CDR3 is TGTGCCAGCAGCCGGGTGGCAAACAGCGCTTCGTTTTTT.

The genes are TRBV5-1 and TRBJ1-1; D is uncertain. This CDR3 has 14 residues. The germline V gene encodes CDR1 SGHRS and CDR2 YFSETQ. V dropped 4 bases and J dropped 1 base, with 11 bases sitting between them. The chain's CDR3 is CASSETVQNTEAFF. CDR3 nucleotide sequence: TGCGCCAGCAGCGAGACGGTACAGAACACTGAAGCTTTCTTT. The whole variable domain, filled in from reference TRBV5-1 and TRBJ1-1, reads KAGVTQTPRYLIKTRGQQVTLSCSPISGHRSVSWYQQTPGQGLQFLFEYFSETQRNKGNFPGRFSGRQFSNSRSEMNVSTLELGDSALYLCASSETVQNTEAFFGQGTRLTVV.

The V call is TRBV3-1 (or the pseudogene TRBV3-2), the J call TRBJ2-1; 10 nucleotides agree with TRBD1. Per germline, CDR1 LGHDT and CDR2 YNNKEL (reference sequence). The CDR3 loop spans 16 amino acids. The junction had 8 bases not matched to a gene; V was cut back by 3 bases and J by 6 bases. The CDR3 bases are TGTGCCAGCAGCCACCTCCCGGGACAGGGGCGCAATGAGCAGTTCTTC. Residues: CASSHLPGQGRNEQFF.

The CDR3 loop is CASRGAGTGFYGYTF. Here the CDR3 DNA reads TGTGCCAGCAGGGGGGCCGGGACAGGGTTCTATGGCTACACCTTC. The chain has TRBV6-6 and TRBJ1-2; TRBD1 agrees at 9 bases. V lost 6 bases and J lost 4; bases outside the gene matches: 9. The CDR3 is 15 residues long. Per germline, CDR1 MNHNY and CDR2 SVGAGI (reference sequence).

This clone occurred a few times. This chain connects TRBV7-6 to TRBJ2-7, with 7 bases aligning to TRBD1. This CDR3 has 15 amino acids. CDR1 and CDR2 (germline): SGHVS, FNYEAQ. Losses at the gene ends were 4 bases for V and 3 bases for J; bases not matched to a gene: 9. Written as DNA, the CDR3 is TGTGCCAGCAGCTCCCAGGGGGTTGCAGACTACGAGCAGTACTTC. Translating it yields CASSSQGVADYEQYF.

The CDR3 loop reads CASSQDGGGRVQPQHF. The CDR3 DNA reads TGTGCCAGCAGCCAAGATGGAGGGGGTCGCGTTCAGCCCCAGCATTTT. This chain connects TRBV14 to TRBJ1-5, with a tentative D call TRBD1 (6 bases). Deletions cut 0 bases from V and 6 bases from J, with 15 bases between. The CDR3 totals 16 residues. The germline V gene encodes CDR1 SGHDN and CDR2 FVKESK.

The genes are TRBV3-1 (or the pseudogene TRBV3-2) and TRBJ2-7; TRBD2 matches 8 bases. The germline V gene has CDR1 LGHDT and CDR2 YNNKEL (reference sequence). V was pared by 4 bases and J by 6 bases, with 17 bases of the junction left unmatched. The CDR3 loop spans 17 amino acids. The CDR3 protein is CASSPREGFTFLTEQYF. Here the CDR3 DNA reads TGTGCCAGCAGCCCCCGGGAGGGATTTACGTTCCTAACCGAGCAGTACTTC.

The rearrangement links TRBV6-5 to TRBJ2-3; D is undetermined. Trimming removed 4 bases from V and 5 bases from J, with 16 bases in between. The germline gives CDR1 MNHEY, CDR2 SVGAGI. The CDR3 length is 15 residues. CDR3 DNA sequence: TGTGCCAGCAGTTTTCGCCTCGGAAATTTAGATACGCAGTATTTT. Translated, it gives CASSFRLGNLDTQYF.

The chain joins TRBV19 to TRBJ2-1; D is undetermined. This CDR3 is 15 amino acids long. Between the trimmed V and J ends, which lost 5 bases and 7 bases, there was a span of 18 bases. Germline V gene sequence: CDR1 LNHDA, CDR2 SQIVND (reference sequence). The CDR3 sequence: CASSLWIPGTNEQFF. For the CDR3, the DNA is TGTGCCAGTAGTCTCTGGATCCCCGGCACTAATGAGCAGTTCTTC.

The chain carries TRBV7-6 and TRBJ2-1; no reliable D call. In germline, CDR1 is SGHVS, CDR2 FNYEAQ. The CDR3 has 16 residues. The germline V and J ends were trimmed by 1 base and 0 bases, with 10 bases remaining between them. The CDR3 loop is CASSLDRISSYNEQFF. The CDR3 DNA reads as TGTGCCAGCAGCTTAGACCGGATTAGCTCCTACAATGAGCAGTTCTTC.

This chain connects TRBV4-1 to TRBJ2-7, with D tentatively TRBD2 (5 bases). There are 14 residues in the CDR3. Germline V CDR1 and CDR2: MGHRA, YSYEKL. Trimming took 5 bases from V and 7 from J, leaving 18 bases between them. As DNA, the CDR3 is TGCGCCAGCAGCGGGGAGCCACTCCCCCTGGAGCAGTACTTC. Amino acids: CASSGEPLPLEQYF.

CDR3 loop: CASSTGDNLVRYGYTF. The DNA of the CDR3 is TGTGCCAGTAGTACAGGGGACAACCTGGTCAGATATGGCTACACCTTC. This chain uses TRBV19 with TRBJ1-2; a possible D gene is TRBD1 (6 bases). The CDR3 contains 16 residues. V lost 4 bases and J 5 bases, leaving 20 bases between the germline ends. CDR1 LNHDA and CDR2 SQIVND come from the germline V gene (reference sequence).

The chain combines TRBV6-2 or TRBV6-3 with TRBJ2-5; 7 nucleotides match TRBD1. V dropped 5 bases and J dropped 1; count of bases not matched to a gene: 4. The CDR3 covers 14 residues. Germline loops: CDR1 MNHEY, CDR2 SVGEGT. CDR3 in amino acids: CASSRRTGQETQYF. CDR3 DNA sequence: TGTGCCAGCAGTAGACGGACAGGCCAAGAGACCCAGTACTTC.